What follows describes a single T cell receptor (beta chain). Its antigen is not identified. Method: immunoSEQ multiplex PCR; TCRdb's copy keeps in-frame clones and lacks some. The profile shows roughly 62,000 clones, less than 90% of them singletons. As to time point: neoterminal ileum biopsy at postoperative endoscopy, about 6 months after surgery. This entry belongs to a study of T cell repertoires in ileal Crohn's disease. Study background: Surgery for a complication: stricturing in around 60%, penetrating in 39%. Broader study findings: All patients with clonality above 26.8% had endoscopic recurrence.

The CDR3 contains 15 residues. Germline-derived CDR1 and CDR2 are SGHTA and FQGTGA. V was pared by 5 bases and J by 5 bases, with 5 bases of the junction left unmatched. The source is an adult with Crohn's disease. The chain combines TRBV7-3 with TRBJ2-5; 13 bases fit TRBD2. Sequenced: ileal tissue. CDR3 region: CASSLGLAGVETQYF. CDR3 coding DNA: TGTGCCAGCAGCCTCGGACTAGCGGGGGTCGAGACCCAGTACTTC.